These 10 T cell receptor beta chains were all obtained from the same sample, sequenced in a study of blood T cell repertoires in COVID-19. TCRdb's table, derived via immunoSEQ multiplex PCR, lists solely in-frame clones and lacks some. The top ten hold about 3% of the sample, which has approximately 250,000 clones, about 91% seen once. The sample consisted of PBMCs or T cells enriched from blood (not recorded which). The receptors originated from a man between 35 and 55 years old who had been exposed to COVID-19.

This sequence joins TRBV7-9 and TRBJ2-4, with a weak D call TRBD1 (6 bases). Germline assignment: CDR1 SEHNR and CDR2 FQNEAQ (reference sequence). The V end lost 3 bases, the J end lost 6 bases, and 9 bases lay between the germline ends. This CDR3 region has 13 residues. The CDR3 DNA reads as TGTGCCAGCAGCTTGACAGGCATAAACATTCAGTACTTC. This translates into CASSLTGINIQYF.

This chain uses TRBV20-1 with TRBJ2-1; possible D gene TRBD1, 6 bases. CDR3 size: 15 residues. Germline assignment: CDR1 DFQATT and CDR2 SNEGSKA (reference sequence). The germline V and J ends were trimmed by 3 bases and 0 bases, with 12 bases remaining between them. CDR3 nucleotide sequence: TGCAGTGCTAGTAGTGGGGACAACTCCTACAATGAGCAGTTCTTC. Its translation: CSASSGDNSYNEQFF.

This chain joins TRBV9 and TRBJ2-5; 8 nucleotides align to TRBD2. Germline V gene data show CDR1 as SGDLS and CDR2 as YYNGEE. The V and J ends lost 0 bases and 1 base, in that order; junction bases with no gene match: 2. The CDR3 spans 15 residues. The DNA for the CDR3 is TGTGCCAGCAGCGTAGCGGGAGGGTTCCAAGAGACCCAGTACTTC. It codes for CASSVAGGFQETQYF. Complete variable domain (other parts from reference TRBV9 and TRBJ2-5): DSGVTQTPKHLITATGQRVTLRCSPRSGDLSVYWYQQSLDQGLQFLIQYYNGEERAKGNILERFSAQQFPDLHSELNLSSLELGDSALYFCASSVAGGFQETQYFGPGTRLLVL.

V is TRBV9 and J is TRBJ2-5, with D hard to call. The V gene lost 0 bases and the J gene lost 1 base, with 7 bases spanning the gap. This CDR3 has 14 residues. Per germline, CDR1 SGDLS and CDR2 YYNGEE. Here the CDR3 DNA reads TGTGCCAGCAGCGTAGCGGTTAGCCAAGAGACCCAGTACTTC. Its protein is CASSVAVSQETQYF.

The V and J genes are TRBV19 and TRBJ1-5, with a tentative D call TRBD1 (6 bases). Germline V gives CDR1 LNHDA, CDR2 SQIVND (reference sequence). Trimming shortened V by 4 bases and J by 0 bases, and 13 bases separated the two germline ends. CDR3 length: 16 amino acids. The CDR3 region is CASSTPGHISNQPQHF. Here the CDR3 DNA reads TGTGCCAGTAGTACACCGGGACATATTAGCAATCAGCCCCAGCATTTT.

The J gene is TRBJ2-7, the V gene TRBV5-1, with 10 bases identical to TRBD2. The V gene's germline CDR1 is SGHRS and CDR2 YFSETQ. The V segment lost 5 bases and the J segment 5 bases; nucleotides outside the gene matches: 7. The CDR3 loop spans 14 amino acids. CDR3 protein: CASRFLAGAHEQYF. CDR3 sequence (DNA): TGCGCCAGCAGGTTCCTAGCGGGAGCCCACGAGCAGTACTTC.

V usage is TRBV18 and J usage is TRBJ2-7; the D gene is possibly TRBD1 (5 bases). In germline, CDR1 is KGHSH, CDR2 LQKENI. The V end lost 4 bases, the J end lost 3 bases, and 13 bases lay between the germline ends. The CDR3 has 14 residues. This CDR3 reads CASSRRQGVYEQYF. CDR3 nucleotide sequence: TGTGCCAGCTCACGTAGACAAGGGGTCTACGAGCAGTACTTC. Using reference TRBV18 and TRBJ2-7 for the parts outside the CDR3, the full variable domain is NAGVMQNPRHLVRRRGQEARLRCSPMKGHSHVYWYRQLPEEGLKFMVYLQKENIIDESGMPKERFSAEFPKEGPSILRIQQVVRGDSAAYFCASSRRQGVYEQYFGPGTRLTVT.

The CDR3 sequence: CASSQGTKGEQYF. CDR3 sequence (DNA): TGTGCCAGCAGCCAAGGGACTAAGGGGGAGCAGTACTTC. The chain links TRBV14 to TRBJ2-7; maybe TRBD2 (6 bases). The V gene's germline CDR1 is SGHDN and CDR2 FVKESK. V shed 1 base and J shed 7 bases, with 11 bases lying between them. This CDR3 spans 13 amino acids.

The chain carries TRBV7-9 and TRBJ2-5, with D possibly matching TRBD2 (5 bases). Trimming pared 1 base from V and 0 bases from J, leaving 6 bases between. The CDR3 consists of 14 residues. Germline-derived CDR1 and CDR2 are SEHNR and FQNEAQ (reference sequence). CDR3 nucleotide sequence: TGTGCCAGCAGCTTAGAGCGGTACCAAGAGACCCAGTACTTC. Its translation: CASSLERYQETQYF.

The J gene is TRBJ2-1, the V gene TRBV28; 8 bases map to TRBD2. Trimming removed 6 bases from V and 9 bases from J; junction bases left unmatched: 19. The germline CDR1 and CDR2 sequences are MDHEN and SYDVKM. This CDR3 comprises 17 residues. Written as DNA, the CDR3 is TGTGCCAGCAGCACGAATAATAGAGCGGGAGCCTATGCTGAGCAGTTCTTC. Translated: CASSTNNRAGAYAEQFF.